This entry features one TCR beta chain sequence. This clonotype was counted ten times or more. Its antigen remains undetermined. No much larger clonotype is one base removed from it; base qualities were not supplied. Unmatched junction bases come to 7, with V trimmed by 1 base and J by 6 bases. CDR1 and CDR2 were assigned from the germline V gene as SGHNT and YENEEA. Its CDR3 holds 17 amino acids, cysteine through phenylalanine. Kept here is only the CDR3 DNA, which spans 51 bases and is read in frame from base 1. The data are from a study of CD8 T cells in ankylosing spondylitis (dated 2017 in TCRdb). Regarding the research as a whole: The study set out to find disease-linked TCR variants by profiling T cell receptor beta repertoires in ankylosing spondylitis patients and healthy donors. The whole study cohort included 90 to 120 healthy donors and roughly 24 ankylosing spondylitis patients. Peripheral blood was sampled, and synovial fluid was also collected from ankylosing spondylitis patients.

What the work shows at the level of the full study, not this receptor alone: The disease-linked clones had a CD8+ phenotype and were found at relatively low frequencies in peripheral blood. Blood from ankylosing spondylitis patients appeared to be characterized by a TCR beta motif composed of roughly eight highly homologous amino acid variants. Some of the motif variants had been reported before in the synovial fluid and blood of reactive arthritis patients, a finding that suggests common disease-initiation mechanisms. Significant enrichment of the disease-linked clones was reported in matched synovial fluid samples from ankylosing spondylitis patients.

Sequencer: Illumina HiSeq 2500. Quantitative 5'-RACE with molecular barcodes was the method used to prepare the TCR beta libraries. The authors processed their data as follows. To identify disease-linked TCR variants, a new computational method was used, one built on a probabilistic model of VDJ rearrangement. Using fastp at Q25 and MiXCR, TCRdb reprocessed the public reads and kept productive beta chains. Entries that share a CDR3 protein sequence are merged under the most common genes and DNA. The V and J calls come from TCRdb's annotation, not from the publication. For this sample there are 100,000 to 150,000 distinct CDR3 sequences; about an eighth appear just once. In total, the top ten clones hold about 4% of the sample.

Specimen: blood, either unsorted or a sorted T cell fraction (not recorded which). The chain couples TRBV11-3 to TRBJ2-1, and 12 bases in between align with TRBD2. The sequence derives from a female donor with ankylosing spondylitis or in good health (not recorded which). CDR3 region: CASSLVSLAGGLNEQFF. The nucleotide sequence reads TGTGCCAGCAGCTTAGTTAGCCTAGCGGGAGGGCTCAATGAGCAGTTCTTC. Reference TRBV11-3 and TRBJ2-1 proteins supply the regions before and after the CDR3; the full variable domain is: EAGVVQSPRYKIIEKKQPVAFWCNPISGHNTLYWYLQNLGQGPELLIRYENEEAVDDSQLPKDRFSAERLKGVDSTLKIQPAELGDSAVYLCASSLVSLAGGLNEQFFGPGTRLTVL.